This entry concerns a single TCR beta chain. As yet, its antigen is unknown. The data were obtained in a study of OX40 agonist ivuxolimab in advanced cancers. About the research overall: With ivuxolimab, an agonistic anti-OX40 (CD134) antibody, patients were treated. Intravenous ivuxolimab at 0.01 to 10 mg/kg was given to patients every 2 weeks. The study's findings and limits: Clonal expansion in partial responders at 0.1-3.0 mg/kg ranked among the lowest.

The assay was immunoSEQ multiplex PCR, and TCRdb's table has in-frame clones only and misses some. The table records tens of thousands of clones, about 90% of them present only once. Blood was sampled at baseline, cycle 4 day 1, and cycle 7 day 1. CDR3 size: 12 residues. Between the trimmed V and J ends, which lost 3 bases and 7 bases, there was a span of 11 bases. Germline V CDR1 and CDR2: SGHRS, YFSETQ. The input for sequencing was CD4+ or CD8+ T cells sorted from blood, taken in a trial of the OX40 agonist ivuxolimab. The V and J genes are TRBV5-1 and TRBJ2-7; D is unclear. The origin of this receptor is an adult with an advanced solid tumor such as melanoma, head and neck, liver or kidney cancer. The CDR3 spells CASSSFSEEQYF. In DNA, the CDR3 is TGCGCCAGCAGCTCATTTTCAGAGGAGCAGTACTTC.